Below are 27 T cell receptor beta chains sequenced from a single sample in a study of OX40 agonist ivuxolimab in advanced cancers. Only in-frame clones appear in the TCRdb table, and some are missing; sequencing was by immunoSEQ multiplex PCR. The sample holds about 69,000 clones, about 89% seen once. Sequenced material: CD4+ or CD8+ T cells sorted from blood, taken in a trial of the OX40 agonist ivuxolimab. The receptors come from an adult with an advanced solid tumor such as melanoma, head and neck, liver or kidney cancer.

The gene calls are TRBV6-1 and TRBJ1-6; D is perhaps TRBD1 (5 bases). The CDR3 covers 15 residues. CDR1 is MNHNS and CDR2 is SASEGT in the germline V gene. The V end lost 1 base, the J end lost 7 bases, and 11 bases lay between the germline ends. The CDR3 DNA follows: TGTGCCAGCAGTGAAGAGGGGCCGCAGAATTCACCCCTCCACTTT. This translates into CASSEEGPQNSPLHF.

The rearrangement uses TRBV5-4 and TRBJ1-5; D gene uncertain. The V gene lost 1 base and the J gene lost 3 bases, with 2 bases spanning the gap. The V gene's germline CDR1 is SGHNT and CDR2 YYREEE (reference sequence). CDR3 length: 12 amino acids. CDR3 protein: CASSLPNQPQHF. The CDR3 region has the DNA TGTGCCAGCAGCTTGCCCAATCAGCCCCAGCATTTT.

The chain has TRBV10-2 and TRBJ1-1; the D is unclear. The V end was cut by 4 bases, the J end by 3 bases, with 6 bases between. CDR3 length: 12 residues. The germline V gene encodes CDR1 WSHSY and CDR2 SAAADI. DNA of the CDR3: TGCGCCAGCAGTGTCGGGGACACTGAAGCTTTCTTT. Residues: CASSVGDTEAFF.

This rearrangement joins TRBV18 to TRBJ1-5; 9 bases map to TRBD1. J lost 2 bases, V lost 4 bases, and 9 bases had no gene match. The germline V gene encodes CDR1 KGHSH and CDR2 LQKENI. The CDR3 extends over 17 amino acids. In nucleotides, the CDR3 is TGTGCCAGCTCACGACCCGGGACAGGGATAGGCAATCAGCCCCAGCATTTT. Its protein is CASSRPGTGIGNQPQHF.

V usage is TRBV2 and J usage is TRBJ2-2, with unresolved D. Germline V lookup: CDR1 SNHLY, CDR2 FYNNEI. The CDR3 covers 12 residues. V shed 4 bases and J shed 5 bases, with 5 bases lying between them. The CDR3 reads CASSVDTGELFF. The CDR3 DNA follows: TGTGCCAGCAGTGTAGATACCGGGGAGCTGTTTTTT. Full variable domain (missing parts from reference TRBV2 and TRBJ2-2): EPEVTQTPSHQVTQMGQEVILRCVPISNHLYFYWYRQILGQKVEFLVSFYNNEISEKSEIFDDQFSVERPDGSNFTLKIRSTKLEDSAMYFCASSVDTGELFFGEGSRLTVL.

The CDR3 sequence is CASSLVITYEQYF. In nucleotides, the CDR3 is TGCGCCAGCAGCTTGGTAATAACCTACGAGCAGTACTTC. The V and J genes are TRBV5-1 and TRBJ2-7, with D uncertain. Germline V gene lookup returns CDR1 SGHRS and CDR2 YFSETQ. Trimming took 0 bases from V and 2 from J, leaving 6 bases between them. The CDR3 runs 13 residues.

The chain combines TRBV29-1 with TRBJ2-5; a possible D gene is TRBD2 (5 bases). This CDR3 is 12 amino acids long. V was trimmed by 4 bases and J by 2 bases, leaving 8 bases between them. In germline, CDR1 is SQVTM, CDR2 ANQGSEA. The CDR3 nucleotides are TGCAGCGTTGCGCCGGGGCAAGAGACCCAGTACTTC. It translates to CSVAPGQETQYF.

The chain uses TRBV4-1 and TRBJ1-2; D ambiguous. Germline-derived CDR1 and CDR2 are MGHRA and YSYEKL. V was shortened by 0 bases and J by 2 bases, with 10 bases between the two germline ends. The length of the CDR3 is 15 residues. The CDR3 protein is CASSQDWSGNYGYTF. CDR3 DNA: TGCGCCAGCAGCCAAGATTGGTCAGGAAACTATGGCTACACCTTC.

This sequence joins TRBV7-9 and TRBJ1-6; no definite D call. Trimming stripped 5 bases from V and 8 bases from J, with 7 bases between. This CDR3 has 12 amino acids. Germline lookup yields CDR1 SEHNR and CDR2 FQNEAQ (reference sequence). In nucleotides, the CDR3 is TGTGCCAGCAGCCCTCAAGATTCACCCCTCCACTTT. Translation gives CASSPQDSPLHF. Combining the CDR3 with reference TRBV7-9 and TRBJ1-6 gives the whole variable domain DTGVSQNPRHKITKRGQNVTFRCDPISEHNRLYWYRQTLGQGPEFLTYFQNEAQLEKSRLLSDRFSAERPKGSFSTLEIQRTEQGDSAMYLCASSPQDSPLHFGNGTRLTVT.

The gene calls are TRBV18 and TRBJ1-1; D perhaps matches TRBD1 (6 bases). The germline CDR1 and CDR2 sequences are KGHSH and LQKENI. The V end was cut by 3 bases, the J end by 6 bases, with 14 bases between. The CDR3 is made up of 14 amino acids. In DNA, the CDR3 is TGTGCCAGCTCACCCGGGAGGGGGGTGTCTGAAGCTTTCTTT. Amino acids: CASSPGRGVSEAFF.

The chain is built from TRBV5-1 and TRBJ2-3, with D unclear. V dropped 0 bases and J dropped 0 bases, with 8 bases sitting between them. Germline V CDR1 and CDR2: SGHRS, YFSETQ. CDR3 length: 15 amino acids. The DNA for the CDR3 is TGCGCCAGCAGCTTGGTGGCAACTAGCACAGATACGCAGTATTTT. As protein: CASSLVATSTDTQYF.

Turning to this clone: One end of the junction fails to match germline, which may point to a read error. The CDR3 region is CASTLTSGYNEQFF. DNA for the CDR3: TGTGCCAGCACCTTAACTAGCGGATACAATGAGCAGTTCTTC. V gene TRBV7-9 combines with J gene TRBJ2-1, with TRBD2 matching 8 bases. Germline V gives CDR1 SEHNR, CDR2 FQNEAQ (reference sequence). This CDR3 spans 14 amino acids.

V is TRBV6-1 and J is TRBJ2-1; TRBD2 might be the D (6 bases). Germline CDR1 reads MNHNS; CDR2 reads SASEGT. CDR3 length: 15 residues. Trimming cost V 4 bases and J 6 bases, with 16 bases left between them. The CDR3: CASSGIAEEGNEQFF. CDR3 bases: TGTGCCAGCAGTGGTATAGCGGAGGAGGGCAATGAGCAGTTCTTC.

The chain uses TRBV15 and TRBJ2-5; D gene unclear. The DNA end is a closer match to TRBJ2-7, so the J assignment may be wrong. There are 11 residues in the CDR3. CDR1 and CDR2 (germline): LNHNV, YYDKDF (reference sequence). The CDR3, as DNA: TGTGCCACCAGCATAACCTACGAGCAGTACTTC. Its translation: CATSITYEQYF.

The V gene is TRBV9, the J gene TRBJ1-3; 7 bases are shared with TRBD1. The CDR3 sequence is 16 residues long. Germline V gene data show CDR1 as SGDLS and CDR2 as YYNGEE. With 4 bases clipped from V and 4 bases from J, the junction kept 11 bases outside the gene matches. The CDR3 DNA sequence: TGTGCCAGCAGCTCGGTTGGGGGGACAGCGGGAAACACCATATATTTT. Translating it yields CASSSVGGTAGNTIYF.

The CDR3 DNA reads as TGTGCCAGCAGCGCCGGTTCTGAGCAGTTCTTC. This sequence encodes CASSAGSEQFF. The rearrangement uses TRBV9 and TRBJ2-1; no firm D call. V lost 3 bases and J lost 9, with 7 bases in between. This CDR3 contains 11 residues. Germline assignment: CDR1 SGDLS and CDR2 YYNGEE.

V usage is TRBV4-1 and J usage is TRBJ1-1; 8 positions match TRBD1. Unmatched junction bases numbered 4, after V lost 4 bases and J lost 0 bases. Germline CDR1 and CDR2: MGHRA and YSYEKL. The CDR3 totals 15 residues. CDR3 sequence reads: CASSPQQGVNTEAFF. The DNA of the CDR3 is TGCGCCAGCAGCCCTCAACAGGGGGTGAACACTGAAGCTTTCTTT.

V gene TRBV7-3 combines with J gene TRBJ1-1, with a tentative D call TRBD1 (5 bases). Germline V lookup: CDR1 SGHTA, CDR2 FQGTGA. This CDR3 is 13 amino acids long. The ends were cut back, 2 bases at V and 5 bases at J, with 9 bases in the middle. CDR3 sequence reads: CASSLSRGTEAFF. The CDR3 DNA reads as TGTGCCAGCAGCTTATCGAGGGGAACTGAAGCTTTCTTT.

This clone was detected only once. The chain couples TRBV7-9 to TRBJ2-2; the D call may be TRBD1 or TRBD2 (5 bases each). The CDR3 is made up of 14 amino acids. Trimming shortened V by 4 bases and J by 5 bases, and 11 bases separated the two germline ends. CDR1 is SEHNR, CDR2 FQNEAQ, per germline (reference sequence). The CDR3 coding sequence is TGTGCCAGCAGCTCTACGGGACGAACCGGGGAGCTGTTTTTT. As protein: CASSSTGRTGELFF.

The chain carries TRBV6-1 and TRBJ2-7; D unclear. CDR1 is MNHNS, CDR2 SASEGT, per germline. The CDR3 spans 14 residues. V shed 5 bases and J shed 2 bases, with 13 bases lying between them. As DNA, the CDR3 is TGTGCCAGCAGTCCCCGACAAGGCCCCTACGAGCAGTACTTC. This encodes CASSPRQGPYEQYF.

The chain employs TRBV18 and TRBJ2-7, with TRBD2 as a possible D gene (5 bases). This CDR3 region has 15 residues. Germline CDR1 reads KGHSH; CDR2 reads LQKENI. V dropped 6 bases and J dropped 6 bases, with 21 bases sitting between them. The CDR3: CASSRGGQEILEQYF. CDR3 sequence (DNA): TGTGCCAGCTCCCGAGGAGGCCAGGAAATCCTCGAGCAGTACTTC.

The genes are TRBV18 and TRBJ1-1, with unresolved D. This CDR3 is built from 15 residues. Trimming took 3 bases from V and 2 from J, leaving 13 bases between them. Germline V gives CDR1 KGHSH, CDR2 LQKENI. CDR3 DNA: TGTGCCAGCTCACCCCCCGGTAGATACAACACTGAAGCTTTCTTT. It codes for CASSPPGRYNTEAFF.

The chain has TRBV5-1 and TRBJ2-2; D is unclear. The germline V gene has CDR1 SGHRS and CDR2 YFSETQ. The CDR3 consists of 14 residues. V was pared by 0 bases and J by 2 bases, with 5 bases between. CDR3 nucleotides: TGCGCCAGCAGCTTGGGCTCTAACACCGGGGAGCTGTTTTTT. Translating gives CASSLGSNTGELFF.

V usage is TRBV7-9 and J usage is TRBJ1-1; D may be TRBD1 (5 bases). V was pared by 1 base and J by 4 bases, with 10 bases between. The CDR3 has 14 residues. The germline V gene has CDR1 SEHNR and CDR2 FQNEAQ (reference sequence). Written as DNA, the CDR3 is TGTGCCAGCAGCTTAGGCGGGGGGAGCACTGAAGCTTTCTTT. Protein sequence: CASSLGGGSTEAFF.

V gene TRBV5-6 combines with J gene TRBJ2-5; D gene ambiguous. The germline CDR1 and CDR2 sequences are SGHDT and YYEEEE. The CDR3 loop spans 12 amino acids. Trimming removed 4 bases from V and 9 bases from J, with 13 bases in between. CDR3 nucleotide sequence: TGTGCCAGCAGCCCTGGCGAAATGGCCCAGTACTTC. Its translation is CASSPGEMAQYF.

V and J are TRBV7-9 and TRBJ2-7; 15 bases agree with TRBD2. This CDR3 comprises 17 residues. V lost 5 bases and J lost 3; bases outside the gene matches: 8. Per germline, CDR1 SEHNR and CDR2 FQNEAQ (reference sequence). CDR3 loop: CASSPWTSGRGSYEQYF. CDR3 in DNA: TGTGCCAGCAGCCCCTGGACTAGCGGGAGGGGGAGCTACGAGCAGTACTTC.

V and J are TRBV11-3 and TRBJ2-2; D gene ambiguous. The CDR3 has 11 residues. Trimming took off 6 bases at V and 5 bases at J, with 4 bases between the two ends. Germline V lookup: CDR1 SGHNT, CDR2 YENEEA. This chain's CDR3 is CASRGTGELFF. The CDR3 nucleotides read TGTGCCAGCAGGGGGACCGGGGAGCTGTTTTTT. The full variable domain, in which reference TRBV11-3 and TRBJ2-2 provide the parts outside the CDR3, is EAGVVQSPRYKIIEKKQPVAFWCNPISGHNTLYWYLQNLGQGPELLIRYENEEAVDDSQLPKDRFSAERLKGVDSTLKIQPAELGDSAVYLCASRGTGELFFGEGSRLTVL.